Sequencing of this T cell receptor beta chain was carried out in a study of T cells in Graves' hyperthyroidism and ophthalmopathy. Background on the study: Any treatment followed the collection of peripheral blood at initial diagnosis. Study-wide points: Blood also held most thyroid clonotypes expanded beyond 0.001.

This clonotype was detected ten times or more. Its target is unknown. Researchers took RNA transcripts and amplified the TCR beta CDR3 regions from them. During a first-round RT-PCR of the TCR CDR3, the HTBI primer set was used. Using its own MiXCR run on the multiplex PCR reads, TCRdb lists one record per CDR3 protein. The sample yields 350,000 or so distinct CDR3 sequences, about a sixth seen once. This CDR3 is built from 15 residues. The germline V gene has CDR1 KGHDR and CDR2 SFDVKD. The trim removed 4 bases at V and 5 bases at J, leaving 9 bases unmatched. Each diagnosis was grounded in clinical symptoms, serum thyroxine and TRAb, thyroid ultrasound, and orbital computed tomography.

The sample taken for sequencing was blood. This clonotype was sampled from a woman in her thirties or forties with Graves' ophthalmopathy. J is TRBJ2-5 and V is TRBV24-1, with 7 positions matching TRBD1. This chain's CDR3 is CATSDPVGGGETQYF. The CDR3 bases are TGTGCCACCAGTGACCCGGTAGGGGGCGGGGAGACCCAGTACTTC.